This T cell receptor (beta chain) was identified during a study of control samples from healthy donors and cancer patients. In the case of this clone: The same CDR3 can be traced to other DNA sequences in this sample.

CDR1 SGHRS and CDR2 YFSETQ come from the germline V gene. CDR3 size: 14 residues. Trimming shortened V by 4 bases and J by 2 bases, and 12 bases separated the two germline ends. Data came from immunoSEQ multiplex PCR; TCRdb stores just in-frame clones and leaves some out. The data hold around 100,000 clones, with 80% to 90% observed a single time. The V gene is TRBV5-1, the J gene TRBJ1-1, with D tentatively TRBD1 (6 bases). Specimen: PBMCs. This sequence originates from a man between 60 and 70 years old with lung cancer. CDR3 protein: CASSVQGGNTEAFF. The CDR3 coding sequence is TGCGCCAGCAGCGTACAGGGAGGCAACACTGAAGCTTTCTTT.